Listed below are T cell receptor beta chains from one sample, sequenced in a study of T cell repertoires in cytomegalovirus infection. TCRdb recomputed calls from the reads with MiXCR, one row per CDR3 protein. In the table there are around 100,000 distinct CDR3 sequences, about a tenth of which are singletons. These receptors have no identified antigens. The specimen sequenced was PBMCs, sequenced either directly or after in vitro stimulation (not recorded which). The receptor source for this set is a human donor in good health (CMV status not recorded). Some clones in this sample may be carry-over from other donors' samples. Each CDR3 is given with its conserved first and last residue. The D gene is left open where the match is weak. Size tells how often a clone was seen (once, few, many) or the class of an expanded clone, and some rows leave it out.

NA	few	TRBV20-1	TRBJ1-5	TGCAGTGCTAGAGCCGTCAAGACGGTGGGGAGGAATCAGCCCCAGCATTTT	CSARAVKTVGRNQPQHF
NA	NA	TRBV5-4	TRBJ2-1	TGTGCCAGCAGCTTCTTCAGTGGGACGCATGGGGATGAGCAGTTCTTC	CASSFFSGTHGDEQFF
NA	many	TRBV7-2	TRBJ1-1	TGTGCCAGCAGCAAGTTTTCAAACACTGAAGCTTTCTTT	CASSKFSNTEAFF
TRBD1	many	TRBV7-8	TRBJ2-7	TGTGCCAGCAGCTTACGGGACAGTATCCACGAGCAGTACTTC	CASSLRDSIHEQYF
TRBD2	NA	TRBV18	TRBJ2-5	TGTGCCAGCTCACGGACTAGCGGACAAGAGACCCAGTACTTC	CASSRTSGQETQYF
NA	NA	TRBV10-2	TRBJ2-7	TGCGCCAGCAGTGAGGGACACGAGCAGTACTTC	CASSEGHEQYF
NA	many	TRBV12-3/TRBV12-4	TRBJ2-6	TGTGCCAGCAGCCCTTACTCTGGGGCCAACGTCCTGACTTTC	CASSPYSGANVLTF
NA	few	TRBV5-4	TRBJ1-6	TGTGCCAGCAGCCCCCAGGGTGGAGATTCACCCCTCCACTTT	CASSPQGGDSPLHF
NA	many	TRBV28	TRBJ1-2	TGTGCCAGCAGTTTATCCTGGGGCCCCTACACCTTC	CASSLSWGPYTF
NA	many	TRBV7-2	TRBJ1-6	TGTGCCAGCAGCCAACAGGGTGAGGGTAATTCACCCCTCCACTTT	CASSQQGEGNSPLHF
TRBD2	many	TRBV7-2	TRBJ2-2	TGTGCCAGCAGCGACCCGGGGGGATCGAACACCGGGGAGCTGTTTTTT	CASSDPGGSNTGELFF
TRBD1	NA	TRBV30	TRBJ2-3	TGTGCCTGGAGTGTCGGACAGGGGGGAGATACGCAGTATTTT	CAWSVGQGGDTQYF
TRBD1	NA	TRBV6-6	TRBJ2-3	TGTGCCAGCAGCGGACAGGGGCGCACAGATACGCAGTATTTT	CASSGQGRTDTQYF
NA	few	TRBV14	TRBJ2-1	TGTGCCAGCAGCCAAGTAGATGGCTTCAACAATGAGCAGTTCTTC	CASSQVDGFNNEQFF
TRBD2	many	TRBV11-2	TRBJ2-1	TGTGCCAGCAGCTTAGAAGGGACTACTTTGCACAATGAGCAGTTCTTC	CASSLEGTTLHNEQFF
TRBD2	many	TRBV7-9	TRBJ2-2	TGTGCCAGCAGCTTAGGGACTAGCGGCATGAGAACCGGGGAGCTGTTTTTT	CASSLGTSGMRTGELFF
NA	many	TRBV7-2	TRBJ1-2	TGTGCCAGCAGCTTAGCCGGGGGCAGTTGGAGAGTGATGCGGGGCTACACCTTC	CASSLAGGSWRVMRGYTF
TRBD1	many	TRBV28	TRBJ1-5	TGTGCCAGCAGCCCAGCGGGACAGGGGTATCAGCCCCAGCATTTT	CASSPAGQGYQPQHF
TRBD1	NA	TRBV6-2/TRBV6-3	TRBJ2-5	TGTGCCAGCAGTTATCGACAGGGCCCCTCCGAGACCCAGTACTTC	CASSYRQGPSETQYF
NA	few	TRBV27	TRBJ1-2	TGTGCCAGCAGTTTGAGCGGGGGGGCTGAGGGCTACACCTTC	CASSLSGGAEGYTF
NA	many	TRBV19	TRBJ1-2	TGTGCCAGTTGTTGTGACAGCTATGCCGGGGGCTACACCTTC	CASCCDSYAGGYTF
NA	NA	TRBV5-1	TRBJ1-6	TGCGCCAGCAGCGGGTTGGAAAATTCACCCCTCCACTTT	CASSGLENSPLHF
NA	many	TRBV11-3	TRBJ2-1	TGTGCCAGCAGCCCCGCTGTAGCGATGAATGAGCAGTTCTTC	CASSPAVAMNEQFF